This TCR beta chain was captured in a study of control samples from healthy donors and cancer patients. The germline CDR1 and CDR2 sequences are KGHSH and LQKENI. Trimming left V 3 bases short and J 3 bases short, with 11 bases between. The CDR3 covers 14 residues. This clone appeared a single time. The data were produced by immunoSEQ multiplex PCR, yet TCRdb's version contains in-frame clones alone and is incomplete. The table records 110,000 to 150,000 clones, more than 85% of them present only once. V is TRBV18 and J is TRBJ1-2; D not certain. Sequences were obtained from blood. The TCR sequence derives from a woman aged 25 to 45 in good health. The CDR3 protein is CASSPGADDYGYTF. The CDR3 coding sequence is TGTGCCAGCTCACCGGGCGCCGATGACTATGGCTACACCTTC.